This T cell receptor beta chain was obtained from a study of T cell responses to AZD1222 COVID-19 vaccine. Study-wide results and limits: Spike-specific TCR breadth rose after two AZD1222 doses, and depth rose as well.

Note on this clone: Its specificity is not known.

Per the germline V gene, CDR1 is KGHSH and CDR2 is LQKENI. The length of the CDR3 is 12 residues. The V end was cut by 4 bases, the J end by 0 bases, with 4 bases between. Assay: immunoSEQ multiplex PCR; the TCRdb copy retains only in-frame clones and omits some. Seen here are 100,000 to 150,000 clones, approximately 85% observed once, and the top ten hold about 8.5%. The source is an adult in good health. The chain uses TRBV18 and TRBJ2-7; D is unresolved. The specimen was peripheral blood, collected on day 0 of AZD1222 vaccination. The CDR3 DNA follows: TGTGCCAGCTCACAAAGCTCCTACGAGCAGTACTTC. The encoded protein is CASSQSSYEQYF.